This T cell receptor (beta chain) was sequenced in a study of OX40 agonist ivuxolimab in advanced cancers. Study-wide context: Every 2 weeks, ivuxolimab was infused into the patients intravenously at between 0.01 and 10 mg/kg. Prior anti-PD-1, anti-PD-L1 or anti-CTLA-4 therapy was allowed; roughly 40% had some.

Details on this clone: The target antigen is unknown.

CDR1 and CDR2 from the germline V gene are KGHSH and LQKENI. The CDR3 consists of 16 residues. Losses at the gene ends were 5 bases for V and 4 bases for J; bases not matched to a gene: 13. The repertoire was sequenced with immunoSEQ multiplex PCR; TCRdb's copy has only in-frame clones and lacks some. The table has 120,000 or so clones, approximately 90% seen once. Overall study results and limits: Among the lowest levels of clonal expansion were found in partial responders at 0.1-3.0 mg/kg. By week 6 at 0.1 to 3.0 mg/kg, blood CD4+ and CD8+ T cells had expanded clonally.

This chain uses TRBV18 with TRBJ2-5, with TRBD1 identical over 7 bases. This receptor was identified in an adult with an advanced solid tumor such as melanoma, head and neck, liver or kidney cancer. The sample here was CD4+ or CD8+ T cells sorted from blood, taken in a trial of the OX40 agonist ivuxolimab. The CDR3 sequence is CASSSSLRQGRETQYF. CDR3 DNA sequence: TGTGCCAGCTCATCTTCTTTACGACAGGGCCGAGAGACCCAGTACTTC.